This TCR beta chain derives from a study of T cell changes during pregnancy in multiple sclerosis. With 7 bases clipped from V and 1 base from J, the junction kept 8 bases outside the gene matches. Germline CDR1 SGHRS, CDR2 YFSETQ. This CDR3 is built from 15 residues. Sequencing used immunoSEQ multiplex PCR; TCRdb keeps in-frame clones, though not all of them. The data hold around 84,000 clones, with 94% observed a single time. This clonotype was obtained from a female donor in good health, enrolled as a control in a pregnancy study. The specimen was peripheral blood, collected in the second trimester of pregnancy. V and J are TRBV5-1 and TRBJ2-5; TRBD2 matches at 9 bases. Written as DNA, the CDR3 is TGCGCCAGCCCGGAGCGGGAGGTGCTCCAAGAGACCCAGTACTTC. This encodes CASPEREVLQETQYF.